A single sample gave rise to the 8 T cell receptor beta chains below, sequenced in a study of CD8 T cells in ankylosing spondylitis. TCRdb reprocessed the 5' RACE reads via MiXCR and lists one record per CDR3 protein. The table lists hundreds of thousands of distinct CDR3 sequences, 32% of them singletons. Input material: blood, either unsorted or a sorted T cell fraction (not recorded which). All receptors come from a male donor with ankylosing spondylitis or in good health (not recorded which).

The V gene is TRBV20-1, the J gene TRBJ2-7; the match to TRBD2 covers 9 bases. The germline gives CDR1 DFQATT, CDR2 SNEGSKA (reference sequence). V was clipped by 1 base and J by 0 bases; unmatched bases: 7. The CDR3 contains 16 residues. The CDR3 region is CSARGGGGLGSYEQYF. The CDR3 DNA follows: TGCAGTGCTAGAGGCGGGGGGGGTTTAGGCTCCTACGAGCAGTACTTC.

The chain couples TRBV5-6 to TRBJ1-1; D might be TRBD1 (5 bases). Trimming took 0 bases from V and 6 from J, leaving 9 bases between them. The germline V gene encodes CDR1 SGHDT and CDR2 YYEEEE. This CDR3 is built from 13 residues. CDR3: CASSLEQGSEAFF. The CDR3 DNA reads TGTGCCAGCAGCTTGGAGCAGGGTTCTGAAGCTTTCTTT.

The CDR3 nucleotides are TGCAGTGCTAGAGGGGCATCTCAAGGTCTAGCCGACACAGATACGCAGTATTTT. This translates into CSARGASQGLADTDTQYF. The gene calls are TRBV20-1 and TRBJ2-3; TRBD2 might be the D (5 bases). V lost 1 base and J 2 bases, leaving 22 bases between the germline ends. This CDR3 comprises 18 residues. The germline CDR1 and CDR2 sequences are DFQATT and SNEGSKA (reference sequence).

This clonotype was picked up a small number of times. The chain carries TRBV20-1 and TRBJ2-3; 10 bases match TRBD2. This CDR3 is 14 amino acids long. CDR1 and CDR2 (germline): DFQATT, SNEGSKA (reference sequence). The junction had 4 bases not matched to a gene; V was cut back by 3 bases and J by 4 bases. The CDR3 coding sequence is TGCAGTGCTAGGAGCGGGGGGGGCGCAGATACGCAGTATTTT. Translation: CSARSGGGADTQYF.

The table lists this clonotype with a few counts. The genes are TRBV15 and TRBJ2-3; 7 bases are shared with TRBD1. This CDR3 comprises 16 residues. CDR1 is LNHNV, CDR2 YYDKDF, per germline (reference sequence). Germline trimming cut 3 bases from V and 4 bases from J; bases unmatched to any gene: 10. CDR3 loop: CATSRHSRGFADTQYF. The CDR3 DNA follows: TGTGCCACCAGCAGGCACAGCAGGGGGTTCGCAGATACGCAGTATTTT.

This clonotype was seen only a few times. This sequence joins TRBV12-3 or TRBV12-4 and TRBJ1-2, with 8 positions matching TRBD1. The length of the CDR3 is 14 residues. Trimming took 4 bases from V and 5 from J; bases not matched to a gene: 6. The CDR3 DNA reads TGTGCCAGCAGTTCAGGGGGCGGGTGGTATGGCTACACCTTC. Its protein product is CASSSGGGWYGYTF.

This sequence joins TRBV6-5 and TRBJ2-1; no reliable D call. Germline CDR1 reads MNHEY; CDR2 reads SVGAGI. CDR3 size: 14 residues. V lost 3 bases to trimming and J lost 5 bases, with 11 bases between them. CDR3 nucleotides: TGTGCCAGCAGTTATCGTGACCGCGACAATGAGCAGTTCTTC. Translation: CASSYRDRDNEQFF.

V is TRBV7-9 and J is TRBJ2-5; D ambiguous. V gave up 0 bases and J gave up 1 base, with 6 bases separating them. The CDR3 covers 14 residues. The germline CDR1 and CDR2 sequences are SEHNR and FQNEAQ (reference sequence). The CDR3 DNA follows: TGTGCCAGCAGCTTAGCCCAGGCCCAAGAGACCCAGTACTTC. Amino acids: CASSLAQAQETQYF.